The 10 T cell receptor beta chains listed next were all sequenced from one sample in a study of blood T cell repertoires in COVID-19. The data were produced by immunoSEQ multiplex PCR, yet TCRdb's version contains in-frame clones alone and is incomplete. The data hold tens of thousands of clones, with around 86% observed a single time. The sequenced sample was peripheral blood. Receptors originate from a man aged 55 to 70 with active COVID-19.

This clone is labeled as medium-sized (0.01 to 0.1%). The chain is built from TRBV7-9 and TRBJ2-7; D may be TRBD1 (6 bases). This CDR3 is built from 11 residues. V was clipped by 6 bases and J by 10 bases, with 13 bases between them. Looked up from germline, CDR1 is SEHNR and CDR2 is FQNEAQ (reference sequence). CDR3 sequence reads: CASRQGSEQYF. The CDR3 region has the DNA TGTGCCAGCAGACAGGGCTCCGAACAGTACTTC.

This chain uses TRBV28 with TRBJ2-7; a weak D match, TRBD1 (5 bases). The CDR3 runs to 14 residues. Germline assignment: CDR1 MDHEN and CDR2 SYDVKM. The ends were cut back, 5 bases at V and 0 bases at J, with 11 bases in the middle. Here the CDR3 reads CASSTYDSSYEQYF. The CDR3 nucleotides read TGTGCCAGCAGTACTTATGACAGCTCCTACGAGCAGTACTTC. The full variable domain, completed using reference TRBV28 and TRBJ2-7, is DVKVTQSSRYLVKRTGEKVFLECVQDMDHENMFWYRQDPGLGLRLIYFSYDVKMKEKGDIPEGYSVSREKKERFSLILESASTNQTSMYLCASSTYDSSYEQYFGPGTRLTVT.

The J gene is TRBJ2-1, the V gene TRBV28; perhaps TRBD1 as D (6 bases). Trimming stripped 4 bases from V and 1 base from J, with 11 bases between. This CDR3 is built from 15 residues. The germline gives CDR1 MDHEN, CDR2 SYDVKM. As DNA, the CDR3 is TGTGCCAGCAGTTCAGTAGACAGGTCCTACAATGAGCAGTTCTTC. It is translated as CASSSVDRSYNEQFF.

In nucleotides, the CDR3 is TGTGCCAGCAGATACACCCTAGGGGGCTCCTACAATGAGCAGTTCTTC. Its protein product is CASRYTLGGSYNEQFF. J is TRBJ2-1 and V is TRBV28; TRBD1 is a possible D gene (6 bases). The V end lost 6 bases, the J end lost 0 bases, and 15 bases lay between the germline ends. CDR3 length: 16 residues. The germline V gene has CDR1 MDHEN and CDR2 SYDVKM.

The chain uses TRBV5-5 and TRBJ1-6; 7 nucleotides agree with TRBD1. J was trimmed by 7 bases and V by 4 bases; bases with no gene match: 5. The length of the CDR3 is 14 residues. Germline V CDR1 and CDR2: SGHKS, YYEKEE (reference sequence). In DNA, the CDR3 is TGTGCCAGCAGCCGACAGGGTGGGAATTCACCCCTCCACTTT. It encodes CASSRQGGNSPLHF.

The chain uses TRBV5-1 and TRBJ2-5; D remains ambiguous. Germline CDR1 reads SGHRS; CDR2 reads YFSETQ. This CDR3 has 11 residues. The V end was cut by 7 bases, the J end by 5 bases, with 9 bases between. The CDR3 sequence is CASAGRETQYF. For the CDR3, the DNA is TGCGCCAGCGCCGGCAGGGAGACCCAGTACTTC. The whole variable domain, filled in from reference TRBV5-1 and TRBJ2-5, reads KAGVTQTPRYLIKTRGQQVTLSCSPISGHRSVSWYQQTPGQGLQFLFEYFSETQRNKGNFPGRFSGRQFSNSRSEMNVSTLELGDSALYLCASAGRETQYFGPGTRLLVL.

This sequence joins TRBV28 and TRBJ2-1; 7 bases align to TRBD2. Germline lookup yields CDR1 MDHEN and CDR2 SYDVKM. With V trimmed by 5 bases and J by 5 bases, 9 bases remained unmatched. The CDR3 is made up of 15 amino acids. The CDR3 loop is CASSVRLAPNNEQFF. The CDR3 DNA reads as TGTGCCAGCAGTGTAAGACTAGCTCCCAACAATGAGCAGTTCTTC.

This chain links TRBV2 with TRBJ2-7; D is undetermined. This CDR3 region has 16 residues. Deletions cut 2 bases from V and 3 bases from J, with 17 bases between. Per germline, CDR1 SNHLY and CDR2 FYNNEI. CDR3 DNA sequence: TGTGCCAGCAGTGAATATAGAGTGTCCTCAAACTACGAGCAGTACTTC. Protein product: CASSEYRVSSNYEQYF.

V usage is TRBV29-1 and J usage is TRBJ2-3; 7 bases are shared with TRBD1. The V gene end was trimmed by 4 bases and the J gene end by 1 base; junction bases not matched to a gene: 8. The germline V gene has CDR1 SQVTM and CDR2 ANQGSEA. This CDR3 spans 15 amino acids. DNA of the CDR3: TGCAGCGTTGGGGGGAGAGGGGGCCGCACAGATACGCAGTATTTT. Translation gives CSVGGRGGRTDTQYF.

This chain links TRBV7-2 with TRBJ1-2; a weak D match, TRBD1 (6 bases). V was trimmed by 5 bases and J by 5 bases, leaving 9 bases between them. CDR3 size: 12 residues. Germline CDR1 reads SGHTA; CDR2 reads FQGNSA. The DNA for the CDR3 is TGTGCCAGCAGCGCACAGGGTTATGGCTACACCTTC. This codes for CASSAQGYGYTF.